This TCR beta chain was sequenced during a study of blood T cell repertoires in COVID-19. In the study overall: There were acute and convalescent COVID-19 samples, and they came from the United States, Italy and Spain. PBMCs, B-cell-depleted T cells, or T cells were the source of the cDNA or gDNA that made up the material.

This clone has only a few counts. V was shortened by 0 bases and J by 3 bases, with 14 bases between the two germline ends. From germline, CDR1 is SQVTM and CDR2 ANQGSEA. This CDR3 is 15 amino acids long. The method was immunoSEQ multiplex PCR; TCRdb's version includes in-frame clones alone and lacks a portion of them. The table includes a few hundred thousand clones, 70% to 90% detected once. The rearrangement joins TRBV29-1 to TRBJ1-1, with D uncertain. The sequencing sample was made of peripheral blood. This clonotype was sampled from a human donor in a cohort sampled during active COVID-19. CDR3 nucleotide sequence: TGCAGCGTTGAAGATCAGCGAGGTCCGGACACTGAAGCTTTCTTT. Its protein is CSVEDQRGPDTEAFF.